Included here is one T cell receptor (beta chain) sequence, with context. The antigen remains undetermined. Generated by immunoSEQ multiplex PCR, the TCRdb table keeps only in-frame clones and is missing some. The sample carries just under 65,000 clones, around 77% recorded once. Single viable CD3+CD4+CD8-CD45RO+ cells were sorted as the memory CD4+ T cells. Serum IgG to CMV pp150, pp28, p38 and p52 defined serostatus. This sample is drawn from a study of memory CD4+ T cells and cytomegalovirus serostatus. Study summary: Healthy Belgian adult donors included several CMV-positive and about two dozen CMV-negative people.

Study-level results: Suggested: most of the CMV-linked TCR signature lies in CD4+ memory cells. A US-trained random forest predicted CMV serostatus with median AUC around 0.92.

The CDR3 runs to 12 residues. Trimming pared 0 bases from V and 5 bases from J, leaving 4 bases between. Germline V gene data show CDR1 as LNHNV and CDR2 as YYDKDF (reference sequence). Sequencing was done on a sample of memory CD4+ T cells from blood. This sequence originates from an adult in good health and CMV-seronegative. The V call is TRBV15, the J call TRBJ2-5, with no clear D. In nucleotides, the CDR3 is TGTGCCACCAGCAGAGATGAGGAGACCCAGTACTTC. Its translation is CATSRDEETQYF.